This TCR beta chain was observed in a study of T-cell reconstitution after alpha-beta-depleted transplantation in children. The study's findings and limits: Surviving recipient T cells and thymic progenitors underlay high day-60 TCRbeta diversity in some patients. Newly made T cells mostly supplied T-cell counts and diversity one year after transplant. Several hundred rapidly expanded clones from non-depleted graft cells reportedly supplied alpha-beta T cells about two months post-transplant.

Germline values: CDR1 MDHEN, CDR2 SYDVKM. The J segment lost 4 bases and the V segment lost 4 bases, leaving 8 bases of the junction unmatched. This CDR3 region has 16 residues. This clonotype has just a few counts. What it binds is unknown. This sample's TCRbeta library carried unique molecular identifier barcodes. TCRdb re-called the PCR reads through MiXCR, storing one row per CDR3 protein. The table records about a million distinct CDR3 sequences, under 30% of them present only once. The TCR sequence derives from a boy less than two years old who had a stem cell transplant for SCID, so the T cells may come from the graft donor. The chain has TRBV28 and TRBJ2-5, with TRBD1 matching 11 bases. The material was PBMCs, mostly from graft donor cells, obtained 360 days after TCRalphabeta/CD19-depleted stem cell transplant. CDR3 sequence reads: CASSYNPGTGGETQYF. The CDR3 DNA sequence: TGTGCCAGCAGTTACAATCCCGGGACAGGGGGAGAGACCCAGTACTTC.